This record looks at one TCR beta chain sequence and its context. Its antigen remains unknown. This sample is part of a study of T cell repertoires in cytomegalovirus infection. Study-level results: Accumulated public TCR beta family frequency recognized individuals carrying CMV together with the relevant HLA. The ex vivo response was dominated by HLA-C-restricted CMV-specific TCR beta clonotypes.

A single record per CDR3 protein comes from TCRdb applying MiXCR to the reads. In the table there are roughly 150,000 distinct CDR3 sequences, 17% of which are singletons. Trimming at V came to 3 bases and at J to 12 bases, leaving 8 bases not matched to a gene. CDR1 and CDR2 from the germline V gene are MDHEN and SYDVKM. CDR3 length equals 14 residues. Sequencing input: CD8+ T cells from PBMCs. The gene calls are TRBV28 and TRBJ2-1, with 10 bases aligning to TRBD1. The origin of this receptor is a human donor in good health (CMV status not recorded). Some clones in this sample may be carry-over from other donors' samples. The CDR3 here is CASSFGGRDRGQFF. DNA of the CDR3: TGTGCCAGCAGTTTCGGGGGCCGGGACAGGGGGCAGTTCTTC.